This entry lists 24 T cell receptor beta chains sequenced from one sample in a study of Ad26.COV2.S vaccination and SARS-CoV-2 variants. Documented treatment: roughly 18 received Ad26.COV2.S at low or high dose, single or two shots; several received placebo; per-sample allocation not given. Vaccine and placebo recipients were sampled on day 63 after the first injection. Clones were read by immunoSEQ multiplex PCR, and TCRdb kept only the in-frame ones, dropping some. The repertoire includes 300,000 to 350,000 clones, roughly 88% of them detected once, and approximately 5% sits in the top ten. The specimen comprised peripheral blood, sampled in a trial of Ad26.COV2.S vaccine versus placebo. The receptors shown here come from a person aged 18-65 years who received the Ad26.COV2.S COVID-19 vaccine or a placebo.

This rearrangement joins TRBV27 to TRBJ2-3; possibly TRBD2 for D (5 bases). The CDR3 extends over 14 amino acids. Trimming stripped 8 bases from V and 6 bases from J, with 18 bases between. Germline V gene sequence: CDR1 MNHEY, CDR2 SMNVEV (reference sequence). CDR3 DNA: TGTGCCAGCGCGCTGCCCTGGGAGTCGGATACGCAGTATTTT. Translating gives CASALPWESDTQYF.

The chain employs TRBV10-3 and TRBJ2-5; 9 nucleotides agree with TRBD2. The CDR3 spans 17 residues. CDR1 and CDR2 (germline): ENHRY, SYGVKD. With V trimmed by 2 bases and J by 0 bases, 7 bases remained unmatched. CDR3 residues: CAISEGVAGAYQETQYF. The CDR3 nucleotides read TGTGCCATCAGTGAGGGAGTAGCGGGGGCTTACCAAGAGACCCAGTACTTC.

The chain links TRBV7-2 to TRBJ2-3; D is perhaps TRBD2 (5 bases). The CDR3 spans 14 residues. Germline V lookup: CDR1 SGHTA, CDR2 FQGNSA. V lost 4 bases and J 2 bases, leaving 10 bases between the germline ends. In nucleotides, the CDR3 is TGTGCCAGCAGCTCTACTAGACTCACAGATACGCAGTATTTT. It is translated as CASSSTRLTDTQYF. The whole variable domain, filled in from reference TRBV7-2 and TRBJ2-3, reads GAGVSQSPSNKVTEKGKDVELRCDPISGHTALYWYRQSLGQGLEFLIYFQGNSAPDKSGLPSDRFSAERTGGSVSTLTIQRTQQEDSAVYLCASSSTRLTDTQYFGPGTRLTVL.

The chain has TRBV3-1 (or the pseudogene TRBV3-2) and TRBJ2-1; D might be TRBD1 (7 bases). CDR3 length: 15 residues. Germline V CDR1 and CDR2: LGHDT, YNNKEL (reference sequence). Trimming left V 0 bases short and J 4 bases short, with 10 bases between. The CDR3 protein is CASSQDPGGYNEQFF. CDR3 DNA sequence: TGTGCCAGCAGCCAAGATCCAGGGGGGTACAATGAGCAGTTCTTC.

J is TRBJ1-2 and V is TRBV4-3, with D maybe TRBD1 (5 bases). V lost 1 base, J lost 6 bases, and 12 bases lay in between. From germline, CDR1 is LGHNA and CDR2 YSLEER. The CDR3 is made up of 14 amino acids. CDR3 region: CASSQVRGDDGYTF. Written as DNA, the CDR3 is TGCGCCAGCAGCCAAGTCCGAGGGGATGATGGCTACACCTTC.

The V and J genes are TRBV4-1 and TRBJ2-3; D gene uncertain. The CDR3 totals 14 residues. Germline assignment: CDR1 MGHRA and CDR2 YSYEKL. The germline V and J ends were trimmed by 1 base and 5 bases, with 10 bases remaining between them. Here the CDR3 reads CASSQVIRGDTQYF. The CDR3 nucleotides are TGCGCCAGCAGCCAAGTAATCCGAGGAGATACGCAGTATTTT.

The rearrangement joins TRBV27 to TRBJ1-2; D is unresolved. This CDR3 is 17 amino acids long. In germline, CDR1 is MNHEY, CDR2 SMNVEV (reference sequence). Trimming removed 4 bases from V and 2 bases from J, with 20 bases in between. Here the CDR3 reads CASSSQGRFSGNYGYTF. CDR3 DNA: TGTGCCAGCAGTTCGCAAGGACGGTTTTCGGGGAACTATGGCTACACCTTC.

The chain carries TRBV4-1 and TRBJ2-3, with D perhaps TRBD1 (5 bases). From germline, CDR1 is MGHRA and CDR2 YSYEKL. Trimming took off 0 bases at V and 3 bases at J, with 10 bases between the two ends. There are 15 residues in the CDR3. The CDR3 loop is CASSQETDGTDTQYF. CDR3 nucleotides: TGCGCCAGCAGCCAAGAGACAGATGGAACAGATACGCAGTATTTT.

In DNA, the CDR3 is TGTGCCAGCAGCCCCCACGGGCAGGGTGTCGATGAGCAGTTCTTC. Translating gives CASSPHGQGVDEQFF. The rearrangement joins TRBV7-6 to TRBJ2-1; D might be TRBD1 (5 bases). Germline lookup yields CDR1 SGHVS and CDR2 FNYEAQ. The CDR3 totals 15 residues. V shed 5 bases and J shed 8 bases, with 19 bases lying between them.

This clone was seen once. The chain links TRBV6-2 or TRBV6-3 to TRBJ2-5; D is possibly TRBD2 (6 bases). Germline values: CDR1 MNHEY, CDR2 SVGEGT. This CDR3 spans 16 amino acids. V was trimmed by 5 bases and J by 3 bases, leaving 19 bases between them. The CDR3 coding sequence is TGTGCCAGCAGTGGACTATCCCCGCGCGTAGAAGAGACCCAGTACTTC. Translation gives CASSGLSPRVEETQYF.

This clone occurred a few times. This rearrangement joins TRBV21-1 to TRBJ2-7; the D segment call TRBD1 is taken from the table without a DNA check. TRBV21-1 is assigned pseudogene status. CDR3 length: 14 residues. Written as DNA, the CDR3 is TGTGCCAGCAGCAAGGGGGGACAGACCTACGAGCAGTACGTC. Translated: CASSKGGQTYEQYV.

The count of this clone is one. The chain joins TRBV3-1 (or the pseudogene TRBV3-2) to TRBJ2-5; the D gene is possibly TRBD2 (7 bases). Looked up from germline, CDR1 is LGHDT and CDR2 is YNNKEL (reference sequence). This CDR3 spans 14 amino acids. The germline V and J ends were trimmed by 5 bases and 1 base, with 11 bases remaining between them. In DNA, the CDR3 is TGTGCCAGCAGCTCCGGGGGGCCCCAAGAGACCCAGTACTTC. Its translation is CASSSGGPQETQYF.

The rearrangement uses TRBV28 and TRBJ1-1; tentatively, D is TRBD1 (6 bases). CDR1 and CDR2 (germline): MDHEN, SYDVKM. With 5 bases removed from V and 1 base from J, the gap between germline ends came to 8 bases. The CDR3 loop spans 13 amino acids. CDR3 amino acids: CASSLRGNTEAFF. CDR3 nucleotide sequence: TGTGCCAGCAGTCTCAGGGGGAACACTGAAGCTTTCTTT.

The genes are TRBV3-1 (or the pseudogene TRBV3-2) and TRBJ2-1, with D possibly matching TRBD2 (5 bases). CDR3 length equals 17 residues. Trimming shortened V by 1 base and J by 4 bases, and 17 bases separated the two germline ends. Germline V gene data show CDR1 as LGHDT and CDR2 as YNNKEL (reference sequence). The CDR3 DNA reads TGTGCCAGCAGCCAAGTCCCGGGGAACCCCATGTACAATGAGCAGTTCTTC. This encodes CASSQVPGNPMYNEQFF.

CDR3 loop: CASSWSPSGFYNEQFF. The CDR3 nucleotides read TGTGCCAGCAGCTGGTCCCCTAGCGGTTTCTACAATGAGCAGTTCTTC. The chain couples TRBV7-9 to TRBJ2-1, with 7 nucleotides matching TRBD2. Germline V lookup: CDR1 SEHNR, CDR2 FQNEAQ (reference sequence). The CDR3 sequence is 16 residues long. V lost 4 bases, J lost 3 bases, and 9 bases stayed unmatched. The full variable domain, completed using reference TRBV7-9 and TRBJ2-1, is DTGVSQNPRHKITKRGQNVTFRCDPISEHNRLYWYRQTLGQGPEFLTYFQNEAQLEKSRLLSDRFSAERPKGSFSTLEIQRTEQGDSAMYLCASSWSPSGFYNEQFFGPGTRLTVL.

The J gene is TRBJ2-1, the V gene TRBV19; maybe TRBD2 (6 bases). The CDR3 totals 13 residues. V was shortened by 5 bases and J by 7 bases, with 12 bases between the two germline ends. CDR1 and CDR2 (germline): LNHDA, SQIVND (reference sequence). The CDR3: CASSFRSGNEQFF. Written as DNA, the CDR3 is TGTGCCAGTAGTTTCCGTAGCGGAAATGAGCAGTTCTTC.

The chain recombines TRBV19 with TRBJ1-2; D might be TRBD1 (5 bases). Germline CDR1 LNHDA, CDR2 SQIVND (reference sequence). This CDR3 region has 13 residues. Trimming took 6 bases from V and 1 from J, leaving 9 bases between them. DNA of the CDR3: TGTGCCAGTAGCTTACAGGATAACTATGGCTACACCTTC. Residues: CASSLQDNYGYTF. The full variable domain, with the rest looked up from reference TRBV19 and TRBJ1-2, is DGGITQSPKYLFRKEGQNVTLSCEQNLNHDAMYWYRQDPGQGLRLIYYSQIVNDFQKGDIAEGYSVSREKKESFPLTVTSAQKNPTAFYLCASSLQDNYGYTFGSGTRLTVV.

CDR3 nucleotides: TGTGCTAGTGGTTTGGCACTGCACAGGGCTTCGGACACTGAAGCTTTCTTT. Its translation: CASGLALHRASDTEAFF. V gene TRBV12-5 combines with J gene TRBJ1-1; a weak D match, TRBD1 (6 bases). CDR3 length equals 17 residues. The V end was cut by 1 base, the J end by 3 bases, with 18 bases between. Germline-derived CDR1 and CDR2 are LGHNT and FRNRAP.

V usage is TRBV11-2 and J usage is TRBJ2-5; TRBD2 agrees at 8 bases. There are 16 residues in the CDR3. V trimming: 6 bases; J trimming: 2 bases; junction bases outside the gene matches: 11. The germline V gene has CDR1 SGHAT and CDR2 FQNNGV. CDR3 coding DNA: TGTGCCAGCAGAAAAAGCGGGGGCCCACTACAAGAGACCCAGTACTTC. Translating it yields CASRKSGGPLQETQYF.

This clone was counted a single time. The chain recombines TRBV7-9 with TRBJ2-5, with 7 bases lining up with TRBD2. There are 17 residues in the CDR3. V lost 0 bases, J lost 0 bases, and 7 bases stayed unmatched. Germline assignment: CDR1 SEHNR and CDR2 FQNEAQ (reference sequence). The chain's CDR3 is CASSLAMSGANQETQYF. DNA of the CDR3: TGTGCCAGCAGCTTAGCGATGAGCGGGGCTAACCAAGAGACCCAGTACTTC.

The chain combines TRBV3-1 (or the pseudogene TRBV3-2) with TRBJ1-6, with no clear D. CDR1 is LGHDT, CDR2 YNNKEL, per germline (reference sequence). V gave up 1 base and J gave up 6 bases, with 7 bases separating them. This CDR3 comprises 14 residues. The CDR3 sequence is CASSQGRTNSPLHF. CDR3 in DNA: TGTGCCAGCAGCCAAGGGAGGACTAATTCACCCCTCCACTTT.

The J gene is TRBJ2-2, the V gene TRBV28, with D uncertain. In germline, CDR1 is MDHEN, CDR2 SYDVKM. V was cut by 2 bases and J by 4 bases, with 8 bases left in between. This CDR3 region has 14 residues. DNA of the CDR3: TGTGCCAGCAGTTTACGACAACCCACCGGGGAGCTGTTTTTT. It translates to CASSLRQPTGELFF.

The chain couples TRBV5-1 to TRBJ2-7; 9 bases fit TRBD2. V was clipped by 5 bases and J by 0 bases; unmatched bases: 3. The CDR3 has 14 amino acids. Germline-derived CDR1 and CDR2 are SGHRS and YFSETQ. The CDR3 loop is CASSGSGGSYEQYF. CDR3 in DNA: TGCGCCAGCAGTGGTAGCGGGGGCTCCTACGAGCAGTACTTC.

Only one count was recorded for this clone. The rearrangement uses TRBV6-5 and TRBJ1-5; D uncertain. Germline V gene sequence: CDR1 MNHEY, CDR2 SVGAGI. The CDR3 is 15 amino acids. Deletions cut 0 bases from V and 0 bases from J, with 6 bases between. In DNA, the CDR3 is TGTGCCAGCAGTTACTCGGTACCTAGCAATCAGCCCCAGCATTTT. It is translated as CASSYSVPSNQPQHF.